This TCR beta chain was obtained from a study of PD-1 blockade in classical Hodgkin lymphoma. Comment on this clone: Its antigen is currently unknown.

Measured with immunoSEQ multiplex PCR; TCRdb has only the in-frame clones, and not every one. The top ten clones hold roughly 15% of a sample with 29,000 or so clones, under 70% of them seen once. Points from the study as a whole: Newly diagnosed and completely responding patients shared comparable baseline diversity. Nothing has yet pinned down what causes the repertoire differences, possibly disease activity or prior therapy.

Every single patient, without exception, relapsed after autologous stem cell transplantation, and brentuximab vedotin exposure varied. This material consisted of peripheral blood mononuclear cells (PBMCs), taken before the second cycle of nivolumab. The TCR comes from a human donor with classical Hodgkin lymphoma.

The CDR3 region has the DNA TGCGCCAGCAGCCTATCGAGCCAAGCCAAAAACATTCAGTACTTC. Its translation is CASSLSSQAKNIQYF. The chain has TRBV4-1 and TRBJ2-4; the D is unclear. The germline gives CDR1 MGHRA, CDR2 YSYEKL. Trimming took 4 bases from V and 0 from J, leaving 10 bases between them. This CDR3 has 15 amino acids.